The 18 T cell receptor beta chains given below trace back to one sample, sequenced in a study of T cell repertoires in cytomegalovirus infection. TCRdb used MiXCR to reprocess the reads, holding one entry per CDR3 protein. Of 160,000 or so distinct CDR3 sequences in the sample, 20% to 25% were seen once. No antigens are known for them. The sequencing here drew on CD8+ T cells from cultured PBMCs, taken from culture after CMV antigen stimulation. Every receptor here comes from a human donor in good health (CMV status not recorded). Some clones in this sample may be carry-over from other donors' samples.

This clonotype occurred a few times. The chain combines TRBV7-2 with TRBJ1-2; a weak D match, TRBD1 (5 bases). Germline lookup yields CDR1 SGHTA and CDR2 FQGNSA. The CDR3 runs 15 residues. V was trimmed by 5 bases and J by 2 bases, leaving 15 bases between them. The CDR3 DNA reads TGTGCCAGCAGCCTGATCGGGGCCCCCAACTATGGCTACACCTTC. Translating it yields CASSLIGAPNYGYTF.

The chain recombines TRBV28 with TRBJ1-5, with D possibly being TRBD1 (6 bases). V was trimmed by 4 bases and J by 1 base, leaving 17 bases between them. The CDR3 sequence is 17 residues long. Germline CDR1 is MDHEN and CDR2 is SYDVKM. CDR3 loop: CASSSPKDRTSNQPQHF. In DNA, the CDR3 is TGTGCCAGCAGTTCACCCAAAGACAGGACCAGCAATCAGCCCCAGCATTTT.

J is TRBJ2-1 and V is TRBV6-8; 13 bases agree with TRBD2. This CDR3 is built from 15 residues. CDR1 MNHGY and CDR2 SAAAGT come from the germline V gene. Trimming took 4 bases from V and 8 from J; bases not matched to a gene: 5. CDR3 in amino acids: CASSSRTSGGYEQFF. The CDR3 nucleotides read TGTGCCAGCAGTTCCCGGACTAGCGGGGGTTATGAGCAGTTCTTC.

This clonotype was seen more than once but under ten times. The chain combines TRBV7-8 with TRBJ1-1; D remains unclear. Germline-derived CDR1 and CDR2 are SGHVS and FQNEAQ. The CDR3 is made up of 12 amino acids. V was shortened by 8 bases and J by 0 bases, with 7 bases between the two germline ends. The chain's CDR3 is CASGRMNTEAFF. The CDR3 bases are TGTGCCAGCGGAAGAATGAACACTGAAGCTTTCTTT.

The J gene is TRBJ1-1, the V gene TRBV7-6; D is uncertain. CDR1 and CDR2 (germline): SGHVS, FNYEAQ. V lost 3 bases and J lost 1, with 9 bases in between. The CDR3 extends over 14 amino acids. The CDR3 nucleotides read TGTGCCAGCAGCTTGGGGAGCCCGAACACTGAAGCTTTCTTT. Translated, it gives CASSLGSPNTEAFF.

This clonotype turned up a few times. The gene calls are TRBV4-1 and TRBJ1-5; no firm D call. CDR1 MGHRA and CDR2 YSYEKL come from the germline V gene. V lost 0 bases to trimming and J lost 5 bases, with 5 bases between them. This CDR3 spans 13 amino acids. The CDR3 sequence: CASSQEGDQPQHF. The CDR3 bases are TGCGCCAGCAGCCAAGAAGGCGATCAGCCCCAGCATTTT.

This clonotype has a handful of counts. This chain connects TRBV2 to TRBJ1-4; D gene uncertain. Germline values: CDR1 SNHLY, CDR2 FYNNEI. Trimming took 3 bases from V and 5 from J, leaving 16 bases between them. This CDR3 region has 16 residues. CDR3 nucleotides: TGTGCCAGCAGTGACGGTCGCTCAACCGGCAATGAAAAACTGTTTTTT. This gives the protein CASSDGRSTGNEKLFF.

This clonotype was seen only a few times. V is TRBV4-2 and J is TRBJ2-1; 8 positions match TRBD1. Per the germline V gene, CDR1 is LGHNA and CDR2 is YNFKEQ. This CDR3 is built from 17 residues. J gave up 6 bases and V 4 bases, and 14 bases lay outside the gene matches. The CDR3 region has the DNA TGTGCCAGCAGCCTTCAGCCGAGGACAGGGCCTTCCAATGAGCAGTTCTTC. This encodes CASSLQPRTGPSNEQFF.

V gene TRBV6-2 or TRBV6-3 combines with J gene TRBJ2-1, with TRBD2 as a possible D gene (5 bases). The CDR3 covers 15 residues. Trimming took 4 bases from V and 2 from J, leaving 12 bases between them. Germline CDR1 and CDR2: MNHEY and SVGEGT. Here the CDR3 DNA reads TGTGCCAGCAGTTCATCGGGGTATACCTACAATGAGCAGTTCTTC. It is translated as CASSSSGYTYNEQFF.

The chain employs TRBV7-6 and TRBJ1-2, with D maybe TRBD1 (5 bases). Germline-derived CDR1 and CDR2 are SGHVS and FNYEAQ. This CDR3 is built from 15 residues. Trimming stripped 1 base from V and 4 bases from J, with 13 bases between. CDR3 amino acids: CASSLGSGTGYGYTF. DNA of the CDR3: TGTGCCAGCAGCTTAGGTTCCGGGACGGGCTATGGCTACACCTTC.

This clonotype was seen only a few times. CDR3 sequence reads: CASSSPRRGTYTDTQYF. CDR3 bases: TGTGCCAGCAGCTCCCCCCGGCGGGGGACGTACACAGATACGCAGTATTTT. The J gene is TRBJ2-3, the V gene TRBV7-9; 7 positions match TRBD2. The CDR3 is made up of 17 amino acids. Germline CDR1 SEHNR, CDR2 FQNEAQ (reference sequence). V shed 4 bases, J shed 2 bases, and the junction held 12 bases outside the gene matches.

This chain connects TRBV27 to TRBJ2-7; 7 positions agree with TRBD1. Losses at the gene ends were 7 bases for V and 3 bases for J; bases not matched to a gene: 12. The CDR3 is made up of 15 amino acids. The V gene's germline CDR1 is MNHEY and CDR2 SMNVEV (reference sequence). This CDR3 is CASIARQGNIYEQYF. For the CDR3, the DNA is TGTGCCAGCATTGCAAGACAGGGCAATATCTACGAGCAGTACTTC.

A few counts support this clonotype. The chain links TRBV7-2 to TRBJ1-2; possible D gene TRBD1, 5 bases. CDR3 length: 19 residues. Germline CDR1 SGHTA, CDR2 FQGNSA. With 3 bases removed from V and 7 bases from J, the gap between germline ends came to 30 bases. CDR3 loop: CASSFYRDYQPAKGSGYTF. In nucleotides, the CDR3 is TGTGCCAGCAGCTTCTACCGGGACTACCAACCCGCTAAGGGTTCTGGCTACACCTTC. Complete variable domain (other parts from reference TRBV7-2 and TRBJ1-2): GAGVSQSPSNKVTEKGKDVELRCDPISGHTALYWYRQSLGQGLEFLIYFQGNSAPDKSGLPSDRFSAERTGGSVSTLTIQRTQQEDSAVYLCASSFYRDYQPAKGSGYTFGSGTRLTVV.

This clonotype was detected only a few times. The CDR3 nucleotides read TGCGCCAGCAGCCCCCTCGATGGGGCCCTTAATTCACCCCTCCACTTT. Translation: CASSPLDGALNSPLHF. V is TRBV4-1 and J is TRBJ1-6; tentative D call: TRBD1 (5 bases). The length of the CDR3 is 16 residues. Germline CDR1 and CDR2: MGHRA and YSYEKL. Trimming cost V 4 bases and J 6 bases, with 16 bases left between them.

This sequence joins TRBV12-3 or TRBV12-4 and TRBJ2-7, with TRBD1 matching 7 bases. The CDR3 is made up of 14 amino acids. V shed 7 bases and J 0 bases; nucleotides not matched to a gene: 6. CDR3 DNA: TGTGCCAGCACTATGACAGGGAACTCCTACGAGCAGTACTTC. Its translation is CASTMTGNSYEQYF.

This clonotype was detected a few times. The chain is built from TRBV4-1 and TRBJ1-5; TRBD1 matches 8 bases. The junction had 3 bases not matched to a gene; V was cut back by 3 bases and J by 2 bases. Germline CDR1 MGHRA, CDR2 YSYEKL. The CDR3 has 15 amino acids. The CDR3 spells CASSHDRGGNQPQHF. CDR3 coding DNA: TGCGCCAGCAGCCACGACAGGGGCGGCAATCAGCCCCAGCATTTT.

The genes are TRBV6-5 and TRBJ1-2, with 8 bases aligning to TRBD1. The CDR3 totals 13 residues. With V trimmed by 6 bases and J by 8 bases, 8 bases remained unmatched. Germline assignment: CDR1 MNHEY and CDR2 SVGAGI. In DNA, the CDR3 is TGTGCCAGCAGACCTCAGGGGGCACACGGCTACACCTTC. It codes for CASRPQGAHGYTF.

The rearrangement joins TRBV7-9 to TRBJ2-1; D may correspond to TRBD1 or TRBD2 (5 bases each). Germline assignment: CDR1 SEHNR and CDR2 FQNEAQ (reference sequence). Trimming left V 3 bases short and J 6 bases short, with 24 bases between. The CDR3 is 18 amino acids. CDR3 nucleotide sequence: TGTGCCAGCAGCTTCGGGGCAGCCAGTAGCCGCTTTCGCAATGAGCAGTTCTTC. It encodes CASSFGAASSRFRNEQFF.